The 20 T cell receptor beta chains below were found in one sample sequenced in a study of vaccination effects on CD4 cells after COVID-19. For these receptors, no antigen is known. Profiling relied on immunoSEQ multiplex PCR, and the TCRdb table lists in-frame clones only, not all of them. Of about 25,000 clones in the sample, around 69% are singletons; the top ten hold about 11%. CD4+ T cell isolation took place after 10 days of culture. This specimen consisted of CD4+ T cells from PBMCs cultured without peptide, obtained before COVID-19 vaccination. These receptors all stem from a human donor who received a COVID-19 vaccine.

The sample holds a few counts of this clone. V and J are TRBV20-1 and TRBJ1-2; D is uncertain. The CDR3 length is 10 residues. CDR1 DFQATT and CDR2 SNEGSKA come from the germline V gene (reference sequence). Deletions cut 5 bases from V and 3 bases from J, with 4 bases between. The CDR3 DNA reads TGCAGTGCTTTATACTATGGCTACACCTTC. It translates to CSALYYGYTF.

This chain uses TRBV12-5 with TRBJ2-7, with 8 bases matching TRBD2. The CDR3 totals 15 residues. J was trimmed by 5 bases and V by 6 bases; bases with no gene match: 12. The germline V gene encodes CDR1 LGHNT and CDR2 FRNRAP. The CDR3 is CASGRTGGSSHEQYF. CDR3 DNA sequence: TGTGCTAGTGGACGCACGGGGGGGAGCAGCCACGAGCAGTACTTC.

This clone came up a few times. The genes are TRBV27 and TRBJ1-2; possible D gene TRBD1, 6 bases. Deletions cut 6 bases from V and 2 bases from J, with 7 bases between. Looked up from germline, CDR1 is MNHEY and CDR2 is SMNVEV (reference sequence). This CDR3 comprises 12 residues. The CDR3 DNA reads TGTGCCAGCAGCACAGGGAACTATGGCTACACCTTC. It is translated as CASSTGNYGYTF.

This chain joins TRBV4-1 and TRBJ2-7; D may be TRBD1 (5 bases). The CDR3 runs to 13 residues. V was clipped by 0 bases and J by 3 bases, with 6 bases between them. The V gene's germline CDR1 is MGHRA and CDR2 YSYEKL. CDR3 protein: CASSQDQGYEQYF. The DNA of the CDR3 is TGCGCCAGCAGCCAAGATCAGGGCTACGAGCAGTACTTC.

The chain is built from TRBV30 and TRBJ1-2, with TRBD1 identical over 10 bases. Trimming cost V 2 bases and J 7 bases; bases outside gene matches: 7. CDR1 GTSNPN and CDR2 SVGIG come from the germline V gene (reference sequence). The CDR3 covers 14 residues. This CDR3 is CAWSTGQGGGGYTF. CDR3 DNA: TGTGCCTGGAGTACCGGACAGGGGGGGGGTGGCTACACCTTC. The full variable domain, with the rest looked up from reference TRBV30 and TRBJ1-2, is SQTIHQWPATLVQPVGSPLSLECTVEGTSNPNLYWYRQAAGRGLQLLFYSVGIGQISSEVPQNLSASRPQDRQFILSSKKLLLSDSGFYLCAWSTGQGGGGYTFGSGTRLTVV.

The chain links TRBV6-5 to TRBJ1-1; D is unclear. This CDR3 contains 15 residues. Trimming shortened V by 2 bases and J by 2 bases, and 12 bases separated the two germline ends. In germline, CDR1 is MNHEY, CDR2 SVGAGI. The CDR3 nucleotides are TGTGCCAGCAGTTACGGGGTAGGGAAAAACACTGAAGCTTTCTTT. Its translation: CASSYGVGKNTEAFF.

The CDR3 reads CASSDPGQTYEQYF. The DNA of the CDR3 is TGTGCCAGCAGTGACCCGGGACAGACCTACGAGCAGTACTTC. This chain uses TRBV6-6 with TRBJ2-7; the match to TRBD1 covers 7 bases. Germline lookup yields CDR1 MNHNY and CDR2 SVGAGI (reference sequence). There are 14 residues in the CDR3. The V gene end was trimmed by 5 bases and the J gene end by 2 bases; junction bases not matched to a gene: 6.

This chain connects TRBV7-2 to TRBJ2-7; D is possibly TRBD2 (7 bases). Germline V gene lookup returns CDR1 SGHTA and CDR2 FQGNSA. This CDR3 comprises 12 residues. V was trimmed by 6 bases and J by 7 bases, leaving 13 bases between them. The CDR3 DNA reads TGTGCCAGCAGTTTTAGGGGGGGTGAGCAGTACTTC. Residues: CASSFRGGEQYF.

The gene calls are TRBV6-1 and TRBJ1-1; D gene uncertain. Trimming removed 2 bases at V and 1 base at J, with 11 bases between. The CDR3 loop spans 15 amino acids. From germline, CDR1 is MNHNS and CDR2 SASEGT. CDR3 in amino acids: CASSELQWKNTEAFF. In DNA, the CDR3 is TGTGCCAGCAGTGAATTACAGTGGAAGAACACTGAAGCTTTCTTT.

V and J are TRBV7-9 and TRBJ2-4; D remains ambiguous. Trimming took 2 bases from V and 0 from J, leaving 11 bases between them. The CDR3 totals 16 residues. CDR1 is SEHNR, CDR2 FQNEAQ, per germline (reference sequence). The CDR3 protein is CASSLSTVIAKNIQYF. CDR3 nucleotides: TGTGCCAGCAGCTTATCCACAGTCATAGCCAAAAACATTCAGTACTTC.

The J gene is TRBJ2-5, the V gene TRBV30; D is undetermined. Trimming took off 2 bases at V and 9 bases at J, with 13 bases between the two ends. CDR1 is GTSNPN and CDR2 is SVGIG in the germline V gene (reference sequence). The CDR3 has 12 residues. The CDR3 DNA reads as TGTGCCTGGAGTCCCGGACCCACGGCCCAGTACTTC. Translated, it gives CAWSPGPTAQYF.

The rearrangement uses TRBV20-1 and TRBJ2-7; TRBD2 matches 11 bases. The CDR3 runs to 14 residues. With 3 bases clipped from V and 5 bases from J, the junction kept 6 bases outside the gene matches. Germline assignment: CDR1 DFQATT and CDR2 SNEGSKA (reference sequence). CDR3 in DNA: TGCAGTGCTAGTCCGACTAGCGGGACCAACGAGCAGTACTTC. This codes for CSASPTSGTNEQYF.

The rearrangement uses TRBV2 and TRBJ1-2, with a possible D match to TRBD1 (5 bases). The CDR3 runs to 14 residues. The V and J ends lost 2 bases and 0 bases respectively, with 7 bases between them. Germline V gene lookup returns CDR1 SNHLY and CDR2 FYNNEI. For the CDR3, the DNA is TGTGCCAGCAGTGAACAGGGAGCTAACTATGGCTACACCTTC. It is translated as CASSEQGANYGYTF.

The chain carries TRBV6-5 and TRBJ2-5; 7 bases match TRBD1. The germline CDR1 and CDR2 sequences are MNHEY and SVGAGI. This CDR3 has 13 amino acids. The junction had 6 bases not matched to a gene; V was cut back by 6 bases and J by 5 bases. CDR3 sequence (DNA): TGTGCCAGCAGCAACAGGGGCAGGGAGACCCAGTACTTC. Amino acids: CASSNRGRETQYF.

This sequence joins TRBV7-9 and TRBJ2-7; D is unclear. The germline gives CDR1 SEHNR, CDR2 FQNEAQ (reference sequence). This CDR3 contains 12 residues. Trimming left V 1 base short and J 7 bases short, with 8 bases between. The DNA for the CDR3 is TGTGCCAGCAGCTTAGAAGGTGAGGAGCAGTACTTC. The encoded protein is CASSLEGEEQYF.

V is TRBV11-1 and J is TRBJ1-2; 8 positions agree with TRBD1. Per germline, CDR1 SGHAT and CDR2 FQDESV (reference sequence). The CDR3 is made up of 13 amino acids. Losses at the gene ends were 6 bases for V and 4 bases for J; bases not matched to a gene: 4. Written as DNA, the CDR3 is TGTGCCAGCAGAAATACAGGGGGCTATGGCTACACCTTC. This translates into CASRNTGGYGYTF.

The chain is built from TRBV18 and TRBJ1-1, with no clear D. Germline CDR1 KGHSH, CDR2 LQKENI. This CDR3 is 13 amino acids long. V lost 0 bases, J lost 4 bases, and 6 bases lay in between. This chain's CDR3 is CASSPPMVTEAFF. The CDR3 DNA follows: TGTGCCAGCTCACCACCCATGGTCACTGAAGCTTTCTTT.

The J gene is TRBJ1-4, the V gene TRBV5-1; D might be TRBD1 (5 bases). Germline-derived CDR1 and CDR2 are SGHRS and YFSETQ. Trimming took 0 bases from V and 3 from J, leaving 9 bases between them. The CDR3 spans 15 residues. In DNA form, the CDR3 reads TGCGCCAGCAGCTTGGGGGGCAGATCTAATGAAAAACTGTTTTTT. Translating it yields CASSLGGRSNEKLFF.

The chain combines TRBV7-2 with TRBJ1-3; D unclear. This CDR3 is 15 amino acids long. The V and J ends lost 7 bases and 4 bases respectively, with 17 bases between them. Germline V gene sequence: CDR1 SGHTA, CDR2 FQGNSA. The CDR3 nucleotides read TGTGCCAGCAACAAAAGGACGGCCGCAGGAAACACCATATATTTT. Translating gives CASNKRTAAGNTIYF.

V usage is TRBV27 and J usage is TRBJ2-1; D remains ambiguous. Trimming took 4 bases from V and 10 from J, leaving 11 bases between them. Looked up from germline, CDR1 is MNHEY and CDR2 is SMNVEV (reference sequence). The CDR3 totals 12 residues. CDR3 loop: CASSSFQAEQFF. CDR3 nucleotides: TGTGCCAGCAGTTCCTTCCAGGCAGAGCAGTTCTTC.